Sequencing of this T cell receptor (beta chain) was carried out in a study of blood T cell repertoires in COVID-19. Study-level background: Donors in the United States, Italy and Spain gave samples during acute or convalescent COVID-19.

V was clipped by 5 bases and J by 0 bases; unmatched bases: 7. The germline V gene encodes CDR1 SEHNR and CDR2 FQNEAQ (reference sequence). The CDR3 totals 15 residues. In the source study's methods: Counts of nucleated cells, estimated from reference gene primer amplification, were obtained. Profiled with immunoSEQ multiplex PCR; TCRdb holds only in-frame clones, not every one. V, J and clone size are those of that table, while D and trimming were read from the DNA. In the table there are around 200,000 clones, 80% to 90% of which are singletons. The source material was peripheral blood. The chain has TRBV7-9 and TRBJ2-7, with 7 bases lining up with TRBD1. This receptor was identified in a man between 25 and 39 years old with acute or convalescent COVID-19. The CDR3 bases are TGTGCCAGCAGCCCCGGACAGGTCATCTCCTACGAGCAGTACTTC. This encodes CASSPGQVISYEQYF.